This T cell receptor (beta chain) was documented in a study of breast tumors, draining lymph nodes, adjacent tissues. Broader study findings: The data were judged consistent with most tumor T cells coming from lymph node and expanding in tumor. Tumor TCR diversity was below lymph nodes but above nontumor tissue. That most tumor T cells come from lymph nodes remained unproven. Luminal-like breast cancer showed significantly higher tumor–nontumor repertoire similarity than basal-like.

The lymph nodes were axillary draining lymph nodes from breast cancer patients. For this clonotype: Antigen: not known.

TCRdb recomputed calls from the multiplex PCR reads with MiXCR, one row per CDR3 protein. Found here are tens of thousands of distinct CDR3 sequences, approximately 31% of them singletons; the top ten hold 8.1%. The CDR3 covers 13 residues. With 3 bases removed from V and 5 bases from J, the gap between germline ends came to 7 bases. Looked up from germline, CDR1 is KGHDR and CDR2 is SFDVKD. The sequenced sample consisted of axillary lymph node tissue. The chain employs TRBV24-1 and TRBJ1-5; no clear D gene. The receptor comes from a female donor with breast cancer. Some clones in this sample may be carry-over from other donors' samples. CDR3: CATSDTSDQPQHF. CDR3 nucleotide sequence: TGTGCCACCAGTGATACAAGCGATCAGCCCCAGCATTTT.